This passage covers 27 T cell receptor beta chains from one sample sequenced in a study of OX40 agonist ivuxolimab in advanced cancers. The assay was immunoSEQ multiplex PCR, and TCRdb's table has in-frame clones only and misses some. The sample has about 110,000 clones, 90% seen once. Sample: CD4+ or CD8+ T cells sorted from blood, taken in a trial of the OX40 agonist ivuxolimab. These TCRs come from an adult with an advanced solid tumor such as melanoma, head and neck, liver or kidney cancer.

The rearrangement links TRBV2 to TRBJ1-5; D not certain. The CDR3 contains 14 residues. The germline V gene encodes CDR1 SNHLY and CDR2 FYNNEI. V was shortened by 5 bases and J by 0 bases, with 8 bases between the two germline ends. Here the CDR3 reads CASSLWGSNQPQHF. The CDR3 region has the DNA TGTGCCAGCAGTCTCTGGGGTAGCAATCAGCCCCAGCATTTT.

This rearrangement joins TRBV7-3 to TRBJ2-6, with D hard to call. The CDR3 has 17 amino acids. CDR1 and CDR2 from the germline V gene are SGHTA and FQGTGA. The V gene lost 5 bases and the J gene lost 2 bases, with 16 bases spanning the gap. CDR3 sequence reads: CASSLSRPTAGANVLTF. As DNA, the CDR3 is TGTGCCAGCAGCCTGAGCCGGCCCACCGCTGGGGCCAACGTCCTGACTTTC.

CDR3 nucleotide sequence: TGTGCCAGCAGCAAAAGAAGCGGGGGGCAAGAGACCCAGTACTTC. Protein sequence: CASSKRSGGQETQYF. V is TRBV21-1 and J is TRBJ2-5; TRBD2 reflects the table's D call only, with no check against the DNA. TRBV21-1 is designated a pseudogene. The CDR3 loop spans 15 amino acids.

Only a few counts were recorded for this clone. The chain combines TRBV4-3 with TRBJ2-7; maybe TRBD2 (5 bases). This CDR3 is 13 amino acids long. CDR1 is LGHNA and CDR2 is YSLEER in the germline V gene. The ends were cut back, 1 base at V and 6 bases at J, with 10 bases in the middle. The CDR3 sequence is CASSQARVGEQYF. CDR3 nucleotide sequence: TGCGCCAGCAGCCAAGCGAGGGTGGGCGAGCAGTACTTC.

DNA of the CDR3: TGTGCCAGCAGCGTCGGGGGGTACCAAGAGACCCAGTACTTC. Protein product: CASSVGGYQETQYF. The J gene is TRBJ2-5, the V gene TRBV9; the match to TRBD2 covers 7 bases. The trim removed 2 bases at V and 0 bases at J, leaving 1 base unmatched. Germline values: CDR1 SGDLS, CDR2 YYNGEE. This CDR3 contains 14 residues.

The chain links TRBV28 to TRBJ2-5; 11 bases fit TRBD2. Germline loops: CDR1 MDHEN, CDR2 SYDVKM. V shed 3 bases, J shed 5 bases, and the junction held 5 bases outside the gene matches. The CDR3 contains 15 residues. The CDR3: CASSLLAGGGETQYF. CDR3 sequence (DNA): TGTGCCAGCAGTTTGCTAGCGGGGGGAGGTGAGACCCAGTACTTC. The full variable domain, in which reference TRBV28 and TRBJ2-5 provide the parts outside the CDR3, is DVKVTQSSRYLVKRTGEKVFLECVQDMDHENMFWYRQDPGLGLRLIYFSYDVKMKEKGDIPEGYSVSREKKERFSLILESASTNQTSMYLCASSLLAGGGETQYFGPGTRLLVL.

The V call is TRBV9, the J call TRBJ2-3; 10 bases are shared with TRBD2. Germline V gives CDR1 SGDLS, CDR2 YYNGEE. V lost 4 bases, J lost 2 bases, and 7 bases stayed unmatched. The CDR3 is 16 residues long. CDR3 in amino acids: CASSPKLAGSTDTQYF. Written as DNA, the CDR3 is TGTGCCAGCAGCCCCAAACTAGCGGGGTCCACAGATACGCAGTATTTT.

The V gene is TRBV7-9, the J gene TRBJ1-2; D possibly corresponds to TRBD1 (6 bases). CDR1 is SEHNR and CDR2 is FQNEAQ in the germline V gene (reference sequence). The germline V and J ends were trimmed by 5 bases and 6 bases, with 13 bases remaining between them. This CDR3 spans 13 amino acids. CDR3 sequence (DNA): TGTGCCAGCAGCCTTCAGGGGAGGGATGGCTACACCTTC. Protein: CASSLQGRDGYTF.

This chain joins TRBV28 and TRBJ2-5; D is undetermined. V was cut by 2 bases and J by 5 bases, with 3 bases left in between. Germline V gene data show CDR1 as MDHEN and CDR2 as SYDVKM. This CDR3 comprises 11 residues. The CDR3 DNA reads TGTGCCAGCAGTTTACGGGAGACCCAGTACTTC. Residues: CASSLRETQYF.

This sequence joins TRBV6-1 and TRBJ2-3, with 10 bases matching TRBD1. J lost 3 bases, V lost 5 bases, and 5 bases had no gene match. In germline, CDR1 is MNHNS, CDR2 SASEGT. This CDR3 has 15 amino acids. CDR3 coding DNA: TGTGCCAGCAGTTTTAGACAGGGGGCTACAGATACGCAGTATTTT. Its protein product is CASSFRQGATDTQYF.

The J gene is TRBJ2-2, the V gene TRBV5-1, with 7 bases matching TRBD1. The CDR3 is made up of 13 amino acids. V was pared by 3 bases and J by 5 bases, with 1 base of the junction left unmatched. Germline CDR1 SGHRS, CDR2 YFSETQ. The DNA for the CDR3 is TGCGCCAGCAGCTCGGGACAGACCGGGGAGCTGTTTTTT. It codes for CASSSGQTGELFF.

The rearrangement links TRBV27 to TRBJ2-7; TRBD2 aligns across 7 bases. Trimming at V came to 3 bases and at J to 2 bases, leaving 10 bases not matched to a gene. The CDR3 loop spans 16 amino acids. CDR1 is MNHEY and CDR2 is SMNVEV in the germline V gene (reference sequence). The CDR3 bases are TGTGCCAGCAGTTTGGGGAGGGCTAGCGGAACCTACGAGCAGTACTTC. Translated, it gives CASSLGRASGTYEQYF.

V is TRBV20-1 and J is TRBJ1-1; D gene ambiguous. CDR3 length: 10 amino acids. V lost 6 bases and J lost 10, with 12 bases in between. Germline CDR1 is DFQATT and CDR2 is SNEGSKA (reference sequence). The CDR3 sequence is CSAQRMGAFF. The DNA of the CDR3 is TGCAGTGCCCAACGAATGGGAGCTTTCTTT.

This chain joins TRBV28 and TRBJ1-5; 8 bases fit TRBD1. Germline V CDR1 and CDR2: MDHEN, SYDVKM. V shed 4 bases and J 10 bases; nucleotides not matched to a gene: 6. The CDR3 has 13 amino acids. CDR3 bases: TGTGCCAGCAGTTCCGGGGACAGGCCACCCCAGCATTTT. Protein product: CASSSGDRPPQHF.

The gene calls are TRBV5-8 and TRBJ1-5; D remains ambiguous. Germline assignment: CDR1 SGHTS and CDR2 YDEGEE. The CDR3 contains 11 residues. Trimming removed 0 bases at V and 6 bases at J, with 1 base between. Here the CDR3 reads CASSLVQPQHF. The CDR3, as DNA: TGTGCCAGCAGCTTGGTTCAGCCCCAGCATTTT.

This rearrangement joins TRBV30 to TRBJ1-1; no firm D call. This CDR3 contains 13 residues. With 8 bases removed from V and 1 base from J, the gap between germline ends came to 14 bases. In germline, CDR1 is GTSNPN, CDR2 SVGIG (reference sequence). The CDR3 coding sequence is TGTGCCATAGGGCGCGGGTCGAACACTGAAGCTTTCTTT. Its protein is CAIGRGSNTEAFF. Drawing the rest from reference TRBV30 and TRBJ1-1, the complete variable domain is SQTIHQWPATLVQPVGSPLSLECTVEGTSNPNLYWYRQAAGRGLQLLFYSVGIGQISSEVPQNLSASRPQDRQFILSSKKLLLSDSGFYLCAIGRGSNTEAFFGQGTRLTVV.

This clone was observed a single time. The CDR3: CAISLTGESHEQYF. The CDR3 DNA follows: TGTGCCATCAGTCTTACAGGGGAGAGCCACGAGCAGTACTTC. The genes are TRBV10-3 and TRBJ2-7; 7 bases match TRBD1. Germline loops: CDR1 ENHRY, CDR2 SYGVKD. V dropped 5 bases and J dropped 5; count of bases not matched to a gene: 9. The CDR3 is 14 amino acids.

This clone was detected only once. V and J are TRBV7-3 and TRBJ2-1; weak D call: TRBD1 (5 bases). CDR3 length: 14 residues. Germline V CDR1 and CDR2: SGHTA, FQGTGA. V was shortened by 0 bases and J by 4 bases, with 7 bases between the two germline ends. CDR3 nucleotide sequence: TGTGCCAGCAGCTTAACAGGGGATTACAATGAGCAGTTCTTC. Translated: CASSLTGDYNEQFF.

This chain uses TRBV5-1 with TRBJ2-2; D possibly corresponds to TRBD1 (5 bases). Germline values: CDR1 SGHRS, CDR2 YFSETQ. The CDR3 contains 18 residues. Between the trimmed V and J ends, which lost 0 bases and 5 bases, there was a span of 20 bases. The chain's CDR3 is CASSLAGRGSAGTGELFF. The CDR3 DNA reads as TGCGCCAGCAGCTTGGCGGGTAGGGGATCGGCTGGGACCGGGGAGCTGTTTTTT.

V usage is TRBV2 and J usage is TRBJ1-6; D perhaps matches TRBD1 (6 bases). V gave up 1 base and J gave up 7 bases, with 8 bases separating them. This CDR3 is 14 amino acids long. CDR1 and CDR2 from the germline V gene are SNHLY and FYNNEI. The CDR3 region is CASSEGDNNSPLHF. In DNA, the CDR3 is TGTGCCAGCAGTGAAGGGGACAACAATTCACCCCTCCACTTT.

This sequence joins TRBV5-1 and TRBJ1-6, with D hard to call. CDR3 size: 14 residues. The germline gives CDR1 SGHRS, CDR2 YFSETQ. V was trimmed by 1 base and J by 6 bases, leaving 8 bases between them. The CDR3 region has the DNA TGCGCCAGCAGCTTGATCGGCAGTAATTCACCCCTCCACTTT. It yields the protein CASSLIGSNSPLHF. Complete variable domain (other parts from reference TRBV5-1 and TRBJ1-6): KAGVTQTPRYLIKTRGQQVTLSCSPISGHRSVSWYQQTPGQGLQFLFEYFSETQRNKGNFPGRFSGRQFSNSRSEMNVSTLELGDSALYLCASSLIGSNSPLHFGNGTRLTVT.

The chain links TRBV12-5 to TRBJ2-2; D gene unclear. The CDR3 has 12 residues. V shed 6 bases and J shed 10 bases, with 12 bases lying between them. Germline-derived CDR1 and CDR2 are LGHNT and FRNRAP. The CDR3 coding sequence is TGTGCTAGTGGCCCTCGGGCGTCGGAGCTGTTTTTT. Amino acid sequence: CASGPRASELFF. Based on the CDR3 plus reference TRBV12-5 and TRBJ2-2, the full variable domain is DARVTQTPRHKVTEMGQEVTMRCQPILGHNTVFWYRQTMMQGLELLAYFRNRAPLDDSGMPKDRFSAEMPDATLATLKIQPSEPRDSAVYFCASGPRASELFFGEGSRLTVL.

This sequence joins TRBV4-1 and TRBJ2-7, with 11 nucleotides matching TRBD1. CDR3 length: 15 residues. Trimming took 4 bases from V and 6 from J; bases not matched to a gene: 8. Per the germline V gene, CDR1 is MGHRA and CDR2 is YSYEKL. The CDR3 DNA reads TGCGCCAGCAGCCGCCGGGACAGGGGGATTGGCGAGCAGTACTTC. This sequence encodes CASSRRDRGIGEQYF.

The chain couples TRBV19 to TRBJ2-4, with a tentative D call TRBD1 (6 bases). Deletions cut 6 bases from V and 0 bases from J, with 12 bases between. The CDR3 contains 15 residues. The V gene's germline CDR1 is LNHDA and CDR2 SQIVND (reference sequence). CDR3 bases: TGTGCCAGTAGGACACAGGGCTCAGCCAAAAACATTCAGTACTTC. As protein: CASRTQGSAKNIQYF.

The chain links TRBV5-4 to TRBJ2-2; D not certain. V was shortened by 1 base and J by 5 bases, with 12 bases between the two germline ends. CDR3 size: 15 residues. CDR1 is SGHNT, CDR2 YYREEE, per germline (reference sequence). The CDR3 DNA is TGTGCCAGCAGCTTGCAAGGTCTGCGAACCGGGGAGCTGTTTTTT. Translating gives CASSLQGLRTGELFF.

This chain uses TRBV30 with TRBJ1-4, with TRBD1 as a possible D gene (6 bases). From germline, CDR1 is GTSNPN and CDR2 SVGIG (reference sequence). Trimming removed 8 bases from V and 8 bases from J, with 18 bases in between. The CDR3 consists of 13 residues. This CDR3 is CAGLHRGAEKLFF. The DNA of the CDR3 is TGTGCCGGATTGCACCGGGGGGCGGAAAAACTGTTTTTT.

This chain uses TRBV7-2 with TRBJ2-4, with D tentatively TRBD1 (5 bases). Trimming took 6 bases from V and 0 from J, leaving 12 bases between them. From germline, CDR1 is SGHTA and CDR2 FQGNSA. This CDR3 comprises 15 residues. CDR3 DNA sequence: TGTGCCAGCAGTCAAGCAGGGATAGCCAAAAACATTCAGTACTTC. Residues: CASSQAGIAKNIQYF.